These 5 T cell receptor beta chains share one sample of origin, sequenced in a study of identical twins. TCRdb re-analysed the 5' RACE reads in MiXCR, keeping a single row per CDR3 protein. The sample includes a few hundred thousand distinct CDR3 sequences, nearly 10% seen only once; the top ten take roughly 3%. The sample was also reused in another study, on yellow fever vaccine responses in identical twins.

Sample: PBMCs. The source is a woman aged 18-29 years in good health.

This rearrangement joins TRBV5-1 to TRBJ2-7; D is unresolved. V lost 4 bases to trimming and J lost 7 bases, with 12 bases between them. The V gene's germline CDR1 is SGHRS and CDR2 YFSETQ. The CDR3 loop spans 12 amino acids. CDR3 protein: CASSAARGEQYF. The CDR3 nucleotides read TGCGCCAGCAGCGCGGCCCGTGGGGAGCAGTACTTC.

This clonotype appeared a few times. This chain joins TRBV12-3 or TRBV12-4 and TRBJ1-2; no reliable D call. The CDR3 loop spans 15 amino acids. Between the trimmed V and J ends, which lost 8 bases and 2 bases, there was a span of 18 bases. CDR3: CASAYRRKTNYGYTF. In DNA, the CDR3 is TGTGCCAGCGCATATCGCAGGAAAACAAACTATGGCTACACCTTC.

Many counts were recorded for this clonotype. The genes are TRBV3-1 and TRBJ2-4, with D possibly matching TRBD2 (6 bases). Trimming removed 1 base at V and 8 bases at J, with 9 bases between. Germline lookup yields CDR1 LGHDT and CDR2 YNNKEL (reference sequence). CDR3 length: 13 residues. CDR3 sequence reads: CASSQGGVDIQYF. CDR3 bases: TGTGCCAGCAGCCAAGGCGGGGTAGACATTCAGTACTTC. Variable domain in full (rest from reference TRBV3-1 and TRBJ2-4): DTAVSQTPKYLVTQMGNDKSIKCEQNLGHDTMYWYKQDSKKFLKIMFSYNNKELIINETVPNRFSPKSPDKAHLNLHINSLELGDSAVYFCASSQGGVDIQYFGAGTRLSVL.

The chain combines TRBV12-3 or TRBV12-4 with TRBJ2-7, with D maybe TRBD2 (6 bases). V dropped 3 bases and J dropped 5 bases, with 14 bases sitting between them. This CDR3 comprises 14 residues. Here the CDR3 reads CASSFTGGRNEQYF. The CDR3 bases are TGTGCCAGCAGTTTCACCGGGGGACGGAACGAGCAGTACTTC.

This chain links TRBV4-2 with TRBJ2-6; D might be TRBD1 or TRBD2, each matching 5 bases. Deletions cut 0 bases from V and 0 bases from J, with 12 bases between. Germline V gene sequence: CDR1 LGHNA, CDR2 YNFKEQ. The CDR3 runs to 18 residues. The CDR3 loop reads CASSQDLIGTSGANVLTF. CDR3 in DNA: TGTGCCAGCAGCCAAGATCTCATAGGGACCTCTGGGGCCAACGTCCTGACTTTC.